These T cell receptor beta chains were read from a single sample in a study of cytomegalovirus exposure and HLA in healthy donors. Libraries were prepared by immunoSEQ multiplex PCR; TCRdb keeps only in-frame clonotypes and omits some of them. The sample yields 180,000 or so clones, 60% to 80% seen once. The sample was PBMCs. Every receptor here comes from a man in his forties in good health and CMV-seropositive. The CDR3 runs from the conserved cysteine through the conserved F or W. A D gene is named only where the DNA matches it firmly. Only some rows state a clone size, as once, few, many or a class for expanded clones.

CDR3nt	CDR3aa	abundance	j_gene	v_gene	len	d_gene
TGTGCCAGCAGCTTAACCACTCTGGGCGGGATCAACCAAGGCAATGAGCAGTTCTTC	CASSLTTLGGINQGNEQFF	NA	TRBJ2-1	TRBV7-3	19	NA
TGTGCCATCAGTGAGTCGACAGGGGGCAATCAGCCCCAGCATTTT	CAISESTGGNQPQHF	NA	TRBJ1-5	TRBV10-3	15	TRBD1
TGCGCCAGCAGCCCGCACGGGGGGAGACTAGCTCCCCGGGACGGCATTCAGTACTTC	CASSPHGGRLAPRDGIQYF	NA	TRBJ2-4	TRBV5-1	19	TRBD2
TGCAGTGCGCGCTCCCATGAGCAGTTCTTC	CSARSHEQFF	NA	TRBJ2-1	TRBV20-1	10	NA
TGCGCCAGCAGACCCACCGACAGGGGGCTGGGGGAAAAACTGTTTTTT	CASRPTDRGLGEKLFF	NA	TRBJ1-4	TRBV10-1	16	TRBD1
TGTGCCAGCAGCTCTACAACGGGACAGCCCTACGAGCAGTACTTC	CASSSTTGQPYEQYF	few	TRBJ2-7	TRBV7-2	15	TRBD1
TGCGCCAGCAGCTTCTGGCTAGCGGAGTTGGGAGCCAACGTCCTGACTTTC	CASSFWLAELGANVLTF	NA	TRBJ2-6	TRBV5-1	17	TRBD2
TGTGCCAGCAGCTTAGGGGACAGTGAAGAGACCCAGTACTTC	CASSLGDSEETQYF	NA	TRBJ2-5	TRBV11-3	14	TRBD1
TGTGCCAGTAGGTTAGCGGATAAGGGCAATCAGCCCCAGCATTTT	CASRLADKGNQPQHF	NA	TRBJ1-5	TRBV19	15	NA
TGTGCCATCAGTTCGGACAGCAGCTCCTACAATGAGCAGTTCTTC	CAISSDSSSYNEQFF	once	TRBJ2-1	TRBV10-3	15	NA
TGTGCCAGCAGCTCTAGCGACCCATACAATGAGCAGTTCTTC	CASSSSDPYNEQFF	once	TRBJ2-1	TRBV27	14	NA
TGTGCCAGCAGCTTAGCTCTGGCCGAAGCTTTCTTT	CASSLALAEAFF	NA	TRBJ1-1	TRBV7-9	12	NA
TGTGCCAGCAGTTTATTGGCGGGAGAATTCGGCGAGCAGTACTTC	CASSLLAGEFGEQYF	NA	TRBJ2-7	TRBV27	15	TRBD2
TGTGCCAGCAGCCCAGATCTAGCGGGAGGTCGCTACGAGCAGTACTTC	CASSPDLAGGRYEQYF	NA	TRBJ2-7	TRBV27	16	TRBD2
TGTGCCAGCAGCTCGGGACAGATCAATCAGCCCCAGCATTTT	CASSSGQINQPQHF	few	TRBJ1-5	TRBV7-3	14	TRBD1
TGTGCCAGCGGGGATAGCGGGAGCTACGAGCAGTACTTC	CASGDSGSYEQYF	NA	TRBJ2-7	TRBV28	13	TRBD2
TGTGCCAGCAGTTTCTGGGACAGGGAGGTCAACGAGCAGTACTTC	CASSFWDREVNEQYF	NA	TRBJ2-7	TRBV28	15	TRBD1
TGCGCCAGCAGCTTGGGTGGGACTTCGTCCTACAATGAGCAGTTCTTC	CASSLGGTSSYNEQFF	NA	TRBJ2-1	TRBV5-1	16	NA
TGTGCCAGCAGTTTAATCGGGGGGGCGGATACGCAGTATTTT	CASSLIGGADTQYF	NA	TRBJ2-3	TRBV28	14	TRBD2
TGTGCCATCAGTGTCCAACCCGGGACAGGGGAAGGCATTCAGTACTTC	CAISVQPGTGEGIQYF	few	TRBJ2-4	TRBV10-3	16	TRBD1
TGTGCCTGGAGTAGGCTACAGATGAACACTGAAGCTTTCTTT	CAWSRLQMNTEAFF	once	TRBJ1-1	TRBV30	14	NA
TGCGCCAGCAGCAGGGGGACAGCTAACTATGGCTACACCTTC	CASSRGTANYGYTF	NA	TRBJ1-2	TRBV5-1	14	TRBD1
TGCGCCAGCAGGGGGGGGGACAGGGCCAAGCCCGAGCAGTTCTTC	CASRGGDRAKPEQFF	NA	TRBJ2-1	TRBV23-1	15	TRBD1